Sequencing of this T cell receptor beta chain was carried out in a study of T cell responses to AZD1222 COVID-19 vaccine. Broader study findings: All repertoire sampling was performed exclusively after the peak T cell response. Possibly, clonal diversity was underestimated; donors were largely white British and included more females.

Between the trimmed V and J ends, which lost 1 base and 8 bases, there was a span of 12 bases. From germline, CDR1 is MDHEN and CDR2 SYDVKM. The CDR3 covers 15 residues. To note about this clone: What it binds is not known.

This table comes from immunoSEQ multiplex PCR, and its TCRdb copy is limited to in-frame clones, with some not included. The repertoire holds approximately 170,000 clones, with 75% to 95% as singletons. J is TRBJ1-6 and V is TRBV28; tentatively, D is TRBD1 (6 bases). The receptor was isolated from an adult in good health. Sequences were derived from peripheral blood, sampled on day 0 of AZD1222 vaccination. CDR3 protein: CASSLSLQGHSPLHF. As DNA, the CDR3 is TGTGCCAGCAGTTTATCTCTCCAGGGGCATTCACCCCTCCACTTT. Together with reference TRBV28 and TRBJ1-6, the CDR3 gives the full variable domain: DVKVTQSSRYLVKRTGEKVFLECVQDMDHENMFWYRQDPGLGLRLIYFSYDVKMKEKGDIPEGYSVSREKKERFSLILESASTNQTSMYLCASSLSLQGHSPLHFGNGTRLTVT.